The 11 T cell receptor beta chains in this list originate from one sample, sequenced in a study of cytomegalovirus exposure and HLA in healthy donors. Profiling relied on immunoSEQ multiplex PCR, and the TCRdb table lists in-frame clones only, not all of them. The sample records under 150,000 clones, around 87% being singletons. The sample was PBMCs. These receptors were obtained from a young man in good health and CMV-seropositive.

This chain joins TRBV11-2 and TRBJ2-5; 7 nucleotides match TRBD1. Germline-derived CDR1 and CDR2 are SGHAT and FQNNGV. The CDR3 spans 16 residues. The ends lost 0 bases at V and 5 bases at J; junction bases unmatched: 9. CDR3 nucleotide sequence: TGTGCCAGCAGCTTAGATGTTTTAGGGGGCGGGGAGACCCAGTACTTC. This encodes CASSLDVLGGGETQYF.

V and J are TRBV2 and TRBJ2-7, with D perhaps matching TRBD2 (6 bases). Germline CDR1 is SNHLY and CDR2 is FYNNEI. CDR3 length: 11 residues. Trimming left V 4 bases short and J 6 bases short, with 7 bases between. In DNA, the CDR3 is TGTGCCAGCAGTGCTAGCGTCGAGCAGTACTTC. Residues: CASSASVEQYF.

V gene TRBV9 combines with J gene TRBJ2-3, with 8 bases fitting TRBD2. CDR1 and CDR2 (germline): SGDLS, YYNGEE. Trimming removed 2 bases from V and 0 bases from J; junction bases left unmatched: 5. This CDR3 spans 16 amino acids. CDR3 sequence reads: CASSVGLAESTDTQYF. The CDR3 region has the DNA TGTGCCAGCAGCGTCGGACTAGCAGAAAGCACAGATACGCAGTATTTT.

The CDR3: CATSRGAREGPYEQYF. The CDR3 coding sequence is TGTGCCACCAGCAGAGGAGCCCGGGAGGGACCCTACGAGCAGTACTTC. The chain uses TRBV15 and TRBJ2-7; 8 bases match TRBD2. The junction had 7 bases not matched to a gene; V was cut back by 1 base and J by 2 bases. The CDR3 sequence is 16 residues long. The germline CDR1 and CDR2 sequences are LNHNV and YYDKDF (reference sequence).

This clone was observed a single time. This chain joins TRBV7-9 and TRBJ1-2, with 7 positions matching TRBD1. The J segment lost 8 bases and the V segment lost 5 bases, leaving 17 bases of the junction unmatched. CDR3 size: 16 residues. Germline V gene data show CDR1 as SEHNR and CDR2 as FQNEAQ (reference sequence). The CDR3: CASSQSFGTVGGGYTF. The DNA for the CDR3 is TGTGCCAGCAGCCAGAGTTTCGGGACAGTCGGAGGGGGCTACACCTTC.

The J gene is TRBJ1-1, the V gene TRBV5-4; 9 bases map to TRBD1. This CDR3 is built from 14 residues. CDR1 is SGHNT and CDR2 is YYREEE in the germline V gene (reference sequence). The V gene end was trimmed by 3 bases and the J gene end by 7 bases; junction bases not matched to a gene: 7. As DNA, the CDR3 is TGTGCCAGCAGCTCCCGGACAGGGGTGGGTGAAGCTTTCTTT. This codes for CASSSRTGVGEAFF.

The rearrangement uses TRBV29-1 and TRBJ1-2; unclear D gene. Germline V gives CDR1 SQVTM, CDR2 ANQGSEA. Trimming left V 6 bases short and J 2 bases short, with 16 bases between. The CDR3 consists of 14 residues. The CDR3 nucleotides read TGCAGCGTCGATGGCGGAGGACGGAACTATGGCTACACCTTC. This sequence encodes CSVDGGGRNYGYTF.

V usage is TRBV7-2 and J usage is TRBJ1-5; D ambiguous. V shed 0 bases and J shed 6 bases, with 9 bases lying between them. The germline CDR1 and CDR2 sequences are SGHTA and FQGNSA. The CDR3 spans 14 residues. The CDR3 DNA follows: TGTGCCAGCAGCTTAGCCGCAGGCAGTCAGCCCCAGCATTTT. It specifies CASSLAAGSQPQHF.

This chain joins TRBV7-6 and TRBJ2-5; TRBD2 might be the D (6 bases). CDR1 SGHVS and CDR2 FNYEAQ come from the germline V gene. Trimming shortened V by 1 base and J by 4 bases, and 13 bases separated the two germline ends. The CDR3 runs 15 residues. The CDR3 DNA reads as TGTGCCAGCAGCTTAGTGGAGTTCGGGGGAGAGACCCAGTACTTC. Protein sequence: CASSLVEFGGETQYF.

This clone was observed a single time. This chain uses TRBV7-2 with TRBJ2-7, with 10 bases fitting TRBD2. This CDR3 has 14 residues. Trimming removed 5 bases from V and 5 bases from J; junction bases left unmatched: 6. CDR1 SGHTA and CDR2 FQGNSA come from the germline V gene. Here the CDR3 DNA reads TGTGCCAGCAGCCCGGCTAGCGGGAGAGACGAGCAGTACTTC. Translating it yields CASSPASGRDEQYF.

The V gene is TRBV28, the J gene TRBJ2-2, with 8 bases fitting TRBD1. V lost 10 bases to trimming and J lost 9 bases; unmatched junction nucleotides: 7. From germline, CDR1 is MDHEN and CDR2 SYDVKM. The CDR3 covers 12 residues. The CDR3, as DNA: TGTGCCAACCAGGGGGCAGATAGGGAGCTGTTTTTT. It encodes CANQGADRELFF.